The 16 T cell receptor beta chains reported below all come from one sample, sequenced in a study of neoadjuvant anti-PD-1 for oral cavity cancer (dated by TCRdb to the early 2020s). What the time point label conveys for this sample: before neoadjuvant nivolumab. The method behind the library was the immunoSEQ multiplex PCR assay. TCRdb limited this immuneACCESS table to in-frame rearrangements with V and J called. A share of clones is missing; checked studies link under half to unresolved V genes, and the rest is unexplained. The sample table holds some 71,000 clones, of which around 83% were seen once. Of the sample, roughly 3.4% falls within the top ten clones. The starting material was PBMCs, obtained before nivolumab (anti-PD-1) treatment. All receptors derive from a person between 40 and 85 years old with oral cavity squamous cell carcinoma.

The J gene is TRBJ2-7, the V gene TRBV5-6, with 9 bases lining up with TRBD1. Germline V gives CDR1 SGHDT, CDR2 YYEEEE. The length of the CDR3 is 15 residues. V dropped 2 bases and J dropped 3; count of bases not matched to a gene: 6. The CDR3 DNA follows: TGTGCCAGCAGCTTCGGGGACAGGGCCATCTACGAGCAGTACTTC. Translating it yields CASSFGDRAIYEQYF.

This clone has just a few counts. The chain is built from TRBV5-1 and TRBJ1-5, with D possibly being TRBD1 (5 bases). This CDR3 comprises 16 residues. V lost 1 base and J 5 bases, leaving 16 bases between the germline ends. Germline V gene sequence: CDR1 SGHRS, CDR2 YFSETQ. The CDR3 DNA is TGCGCCAGCAGCTTGTCGTCCAGGGACGGGGATCAGCCCCAGCATTTT. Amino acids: CASSLSSRDGDQPQHF.

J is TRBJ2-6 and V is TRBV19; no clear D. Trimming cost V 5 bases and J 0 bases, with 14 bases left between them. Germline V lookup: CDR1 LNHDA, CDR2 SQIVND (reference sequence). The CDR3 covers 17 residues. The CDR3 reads CASSLDLRSSGANVLTF. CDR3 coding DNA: TGTGCCAGTAGTCTCGACCTCAGATCCTCTGGGGCCAACGTCCTGACTTTC.

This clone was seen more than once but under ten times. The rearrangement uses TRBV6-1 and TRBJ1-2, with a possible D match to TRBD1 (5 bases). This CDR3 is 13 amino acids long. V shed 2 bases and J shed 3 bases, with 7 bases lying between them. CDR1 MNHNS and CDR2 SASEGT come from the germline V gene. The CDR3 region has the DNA TGTGCCAGCAGTGAACAGGGTGACTATGGCTACACCTTC. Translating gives CASSEQGDYGYTF.

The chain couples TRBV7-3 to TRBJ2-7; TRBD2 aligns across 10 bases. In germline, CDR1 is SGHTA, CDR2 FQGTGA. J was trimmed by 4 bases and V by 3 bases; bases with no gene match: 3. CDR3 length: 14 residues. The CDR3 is CASSFTSGTYEQYF. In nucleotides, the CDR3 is TGTGCCAGCAGCTTCACTAGCGGGACATACGAGCAGTACTTC.

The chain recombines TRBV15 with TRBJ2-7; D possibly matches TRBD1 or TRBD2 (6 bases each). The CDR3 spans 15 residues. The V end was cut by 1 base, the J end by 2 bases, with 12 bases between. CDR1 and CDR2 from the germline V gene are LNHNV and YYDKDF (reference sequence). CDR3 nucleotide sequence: TGTGCCACCAGCAGAGTTGCCGGGGGCCCCTACGAGCAGTACTTC. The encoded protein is CATSRVAGGPYEQYF.

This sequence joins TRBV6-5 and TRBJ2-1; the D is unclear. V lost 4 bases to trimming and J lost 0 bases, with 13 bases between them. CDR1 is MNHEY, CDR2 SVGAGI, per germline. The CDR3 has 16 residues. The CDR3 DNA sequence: TGTGCCAGCAGTTCCCATTCAATTACCTCCTACAATGAGCAGTTCTTC. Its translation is CASSSHSITSYNEQFF.

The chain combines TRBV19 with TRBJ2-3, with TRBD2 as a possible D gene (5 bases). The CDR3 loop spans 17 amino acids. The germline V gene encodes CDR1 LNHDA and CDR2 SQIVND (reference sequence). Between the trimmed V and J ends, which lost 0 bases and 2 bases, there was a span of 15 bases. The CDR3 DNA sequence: TGTGCCAGTAGTATAGATAGGAAGGGAGACCACACAGATACGCAGTATTTT. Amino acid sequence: CASSIDRKGDHTDTQYF.

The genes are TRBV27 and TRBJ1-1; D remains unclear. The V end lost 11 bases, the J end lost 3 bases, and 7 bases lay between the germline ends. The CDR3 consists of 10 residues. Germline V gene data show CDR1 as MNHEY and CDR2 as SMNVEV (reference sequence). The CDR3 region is CAGEDTEAFF. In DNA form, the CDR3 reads TGTGCCGGGGAGGACACTGAAGCTTTCTTT.

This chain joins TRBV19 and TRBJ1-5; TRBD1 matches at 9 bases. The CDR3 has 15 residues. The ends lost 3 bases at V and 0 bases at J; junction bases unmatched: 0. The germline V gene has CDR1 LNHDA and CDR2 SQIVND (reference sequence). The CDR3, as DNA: TGTGCCAGTAGTATGACAGGGGGTAGCAATCAGCCCCAGCATTTT. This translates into CASSMTGGSNQPQHF.

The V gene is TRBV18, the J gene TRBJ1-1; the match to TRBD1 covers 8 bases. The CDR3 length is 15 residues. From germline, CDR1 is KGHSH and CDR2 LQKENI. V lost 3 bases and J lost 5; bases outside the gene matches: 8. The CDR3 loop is CASSPTGGSMTEAFF. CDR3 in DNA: TGTGCCAGCTCACCCACAGGGGGAAGTATGACTGAAGCTTTCTTT.

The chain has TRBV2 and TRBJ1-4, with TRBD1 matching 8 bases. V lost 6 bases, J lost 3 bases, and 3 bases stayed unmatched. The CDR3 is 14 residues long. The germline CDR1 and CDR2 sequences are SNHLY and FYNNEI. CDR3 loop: CASRGTGPNEKLFF. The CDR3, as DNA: TGTGCCAGCAGGGGGACAGGACCTAATGAAAAACTGTTTTTT.

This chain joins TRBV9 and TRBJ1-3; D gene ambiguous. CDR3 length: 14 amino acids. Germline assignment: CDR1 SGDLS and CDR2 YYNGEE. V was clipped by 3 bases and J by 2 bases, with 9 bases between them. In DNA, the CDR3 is TGTGCCAGCAGCGCTGAGTGGACTGGAAACACCATATATTTT. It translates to CASSAEWTGNTIYF.

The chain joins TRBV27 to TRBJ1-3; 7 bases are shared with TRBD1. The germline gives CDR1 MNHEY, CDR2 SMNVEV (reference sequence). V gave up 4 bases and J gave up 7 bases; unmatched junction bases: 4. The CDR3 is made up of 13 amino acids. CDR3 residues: CASSSQGGNTIYF. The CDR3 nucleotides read TGTGCCAGCAGTTCCCAGGGGGGTAACACCATATATTTT.

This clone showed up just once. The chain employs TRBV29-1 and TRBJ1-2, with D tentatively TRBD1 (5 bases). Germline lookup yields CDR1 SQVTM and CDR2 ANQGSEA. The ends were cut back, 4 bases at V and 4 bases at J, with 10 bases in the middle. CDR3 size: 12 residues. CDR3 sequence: CSVGQGIYGYTF. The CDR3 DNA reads TGCAGCGTTGGGCAGGGAATCTATGGCTACACCTTC.

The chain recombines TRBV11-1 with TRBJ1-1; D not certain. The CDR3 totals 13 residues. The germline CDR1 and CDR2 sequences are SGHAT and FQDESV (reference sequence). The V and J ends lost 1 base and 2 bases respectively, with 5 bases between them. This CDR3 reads CASSLVGNTEAFF. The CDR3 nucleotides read TGTGCCAGCAGCTTAGTCGGTAACACTGAAGCTTTCTTT.